This passage covers 12 T cell receptor beta chains from one sample sequenced in a study of beta chain features in type 1 diabetes. Study results and caveats: Among patients with Type 1 diabetes, TCRB CDR3s were moderately but significantly shorter in every one of the four CD4+ subsets.

No antigens are known for them. Every bit of the isolated RNA underwent reverse transcription, so sequencing read expressed TCRB transcripts. TCRdb keeps only in-frame clones here, not all; method: immunoSEQ multiplex PCR. Of 25,000 to 30,000 clones in the sample, less than 70% are singletons; the top ten hold around 1.6%. Source material: Tregs from blood. The receptor set was obtained from a woman aged 18-35 years with type 1 diabetes.

The chain combines TRBV5-4 with TRBJ2-2; TRBD1 matches 11 bases. The germline V gene has CDR1 SGHNT and CDR2 YYREEE (reference sequence). Trimming cost V 3 bases and J 2 bases; bases outside gene matches: 3. The length of the CDR3 is 16 residues. The chain's CDR3 is CASSYGTGGNTGELFF. In DNA form, the CDR3 reads TGTGCCAGCAGCTACGGGACAGGGGGAAACACCGGGGAGCTGTTTTTT.

In its sample, this clone was seen a few times. This chain joins TRBV7-2 and TRBJ2-5; 11 bases fit TRBD2. The V gene end was trimmed by 0 bases and the J gene end by 5 bases; junction bases not matched to a gene: 5. This CDR3 comprises 16 residues. Germline CDR1 is SGHTA and CDR2 is FQGNSA. The CDR3 reads CASSLAPLAGVETQYF. The CDR3 DNA sequence: TGTGCCAGCAGCTTAGCGCCACTAGCGGGAGTGGAGACCCAGTACTTC.

The chain has TRBV5-1 and TRBJ2-7, with 8 bases that match TRBD2. J gave up 0 bases and V 3 bases, and 2 bases lay outside the gene matches. This CDR3 has 14 residues. CDR1 and CDR2 from the germline V gene are SGHRS and YFSETQ. Here the CDR3 reads CASSYSGISYEQYF. Here the CDR3 DNA reads TGCGCCAGCAGCTATAGCGGGATCTCCTACGAGCAGTACTTC.

This chain links TRBV19 with TRBJ1-5; no clear D gene. V shed 5 bases and J shed 7 bases, with 12 bases lying between them. The CDR3 is 13 residues long. CDR1 and CDR2 from the germline V gene are LNHDA and SQIVND (reference sequence). The DNA of the CDR3 is TGTGCCAGTAGTGCCTCGGGTTTACAGCCCCAGCATTTT. Its translation: CASSASGLQPQHF.

This clone was seen only once. The chain is built from TRBV6-5 and TRBJ2-3, with 8 bases that match TRBD2. J gave up 4 bases and V 2 bases, and 5 bases lay outside the gene matches. The germline V gene encodes CDR1 MNHEY and CDR2 SVGAGI. CDR3 size: 15 residues. This CDR3 reads CASSYQAGVSDTQYF. CDR3 DNA: TGTGCCAGCAGTTACCAAGCGGGAGTGTCAGATACGCAGTATTTT.

This clone was observed a handful of times. This sequence joins TRBV28 and TRBJ1-3; 8 positions match TRBD1. Germline V lookup: CDR1 MDHEN, CDR2 SYDVKM. This CDR3 contains 14 residues. V lost 6 bases, J lost 5 bases, and 6 bases stayed unmatched. CDR3 loop: CASRSTGGRNTIYF. CDR3 nucleotide sequence: TGTGCCAGCAGATCAACAGGGGGGCGAAACACCATATATTTT.

This chain uses TRBV6-1 with TRBJ2-1; 8 positions match TRBD1. Trimming took 6 bases from V and 7 from J; bases not matched to a gene: 8. Germline-derived CDR1 and CDR2 are MNHNS and SASEGT. This CDR3 has 14 residues. The CDR3 nucleotides read TGTGCCAGCAGAACCGGGACAGGCAGGAATGAGCAGTTCTTC. Amino acids: CASRTGTGRNEQFF.

The CDR3, as DNA: TGTGCCAGCATATTAACTAGCGGGAGTACTGAGCAGTTCTTC. Protein product: CASILTSGSTEQFF. J is TRBJ2-1 and V is TRBV7-9; 11 nucleotides agree with TRBD2. The trim removed 7 bases at V and 9 bases at J, leaving 8 bases unmatched. Germline V lookup: CDR1 SEHNR, CDR2 FQNEAQ (reference sequence). This CDR3 contains 14 residues.

This CDR3 reads CASSQDWSSGRGNTGELFF. CDR3 DNA: TGCGCCAGCAGCCAAGATTGGAGTAGCGGGAGGGGGAACACCGGGGAGCTGTTTTTT. The V and J genes are TRBV4-3 and TRBJ2-2; 11 bases align to TRBD2. The CDR3 is 19 residues long. Trimming removed 0 bases from V and 1 base from J; junction bases left unmatched: 7. Germline V gene data show CDR1 as LGHNA and CDR2 as YSLEER.

This chain connects TRBV4-1 to TRBJ2-2; 10 bases match TRBD2. This CDR3 has 17 residues. The germline V gene encodes CDR1 MGHRA and CDR2 YSYEKL. With 3 bases clipped from V and 5 bases from J, the junction kept 9 bases outside the gene matches. DNA for the CDR3: TGCGCCAGCAGCCAGGAGTCTAGCGGGAGACGGACCGGGGAGCTGTTTTTT. As protein: CASSQESSGRRTGELFF.

The chain has TRBV28 and TRBJ1-5; weak D call: TRBD1 (6 bases). V lost 10 bases and J lost 1, with 14 bases in between. The CDR3 runs to 14 residues. CDR1 and CDR2 (germline): MDHEN, SYDVKM. In DNA form, the CDR3 reads TGTGCCACCGCACGAGGGGGAAGCAATCAGCCCCAGCATTTT. This sequence encodes CATARGGSNQPQHF.

V and J are TRBV7-3 and TRBJ1-4; D is possibly TRBD1 (6 bases). The ends were cut back, 5 bases at V and 4 bases at J, with 29 bases in the middle. The CDR3 has 20 amino acids. Germline assignment: CDR1 SGHTA and CDR2 FQGTGA. The CDR3 loop is CASSPPGHGPYSARNEKLFF. The CDR3 DNA is TGTGCCAGCAGCCCACCGGGACACGGACCTTATTCCGCCCGTAATGAAAAACTGTTTTTT.